Presented here are 20 T cell receptor beta chains from one specimen sequenced in a study of CD8+ T cells in alopecia areata. RNA was extracted and reverse transcribed into cDNA as the sequencing template. TCRdb's table, derived via immunoSEQ multiplex PCR, lists solely in-frame clones and lacks some. The sample holds 150,000 or so clones, roughly 50% seen once. Sequenced input: CD4+ T cells sorted from blood. The source of these receptors is a human donor with alopecia areata.

This chain uses TRBV14 with TRBJ2-7, with D possibly being TRBD1 or TRBD2 (5 bases each). The germline V gene has CDR1 SGHDN and CDR2 FVKESK. V gave up 0 bases and J gave up 8 bases, with 11 bases separating them. The CDR3 sequence is 13 residues long. The CDR3 DNA is TGTGCCAGCAGCCAAGACCCAGGGACCCAGCAGTACTTC. Translating gives CASSQDPGTQQYF.

This chain links TRBV29-1 with TRBJ2-7; D call uncertain. The V end was cut by 2 bases, the J end by 4 bases, with 15 bases between. This CDR3 comprises 14 residues. CDR1 and CDR2 from the germline V gene are SQVTM and ANQGSEA. CDR3 sequence (DNA): TGCAGCGTTGAACCGGAAGGCAGCAGATACGAGCAGTACTTC. This sequence encodes CSVEPEGSRYEQYF.

This clone was seen more than once but under ten times. At one boundary the junction diverges from the germline segment, which might be a read error. The V call is TRBV5-1, the J call TRBJ2-7; possibly TRBD2 for D (7 bases). The germline V gene has CDR1 SGHRS and CDR2 YFSETQ. CDR3 length: 11 residues. The CDR3 is CASSLSGGRSF. Written as DNA, the CDR3 is TGCGCCAGCAGCTTGTCGGGGGGCCGCAGCTTC.

This clone is a singleton in its sample. The chain couples TRBV5-1 to TRBJ2-5, with D possibly being TRBD2 (5 bases). Per germline, CDR1 SGHRS and CDR2 YFSETQ. The CDR3 covers 14 residues. Trimming cost V 4 bases and J 5 bases, with 15 bases left between them. The CDR3 DNA follows: TGCGCCAGCAGCCGGGTCCCAGCGGACGAGACCCAGTACTTC. It encodes CASSRVPADETQYF.

In its sample, this clone was seen a few times. Additional DNA sequences in this sample encode the identical CDR3. The chain has TRBV5-1 and TRBJ2-3; 10 bases agree with TRBD2. The junction had 4 bases not matched to a gene; V was cut back by 3 bases and J by 0 bases. This CDR3 is 16 amino acids long. Germline V gives CDR1 SGHRS, CDR2 YFSETQ. The DNA of the CDR3 is TGCGCCAGCAGCTCCGGACTAGCGGCTAGCACAGATACGCAGTATTTT. Amino acids: CASSSGLAASTDTQYF. Looking up the rest from reference TRBV5-1 and TRBJ2-3 gives the full variable domain: KAGVTQTPRYLIKTRGQQVTLSCSPISGHRSVSWYQQTPGQGLQFLFEYFSETQRNKGNFPGRFSGRQFSNSRSEMNVSTLELGDSALYLCASSSGLAASTDTQYFGPGTRLTVL.

The genes are TRBV10-3 and TRBJ2-7; 7 bases map to TRBD1. The V segment lost 10 bases and the J segment 4 bases; nucleotides outside the gene matches: 7. The CDR3 is 12 amino acids. Looked up from germline, CDR1 is ENHRY and CDR2 is SYGVKD. CDR3 in DNA: TGTGCCACCCGGGACAGAGAGTACGAGCAGTACTTC. It translates to CATRDREYEQYF.

The chain is built from TRBV29-1 and TRBJ2-2; D possibly corresponds to TRBD1 (6 bases). V shed 7 bases and J shed 6 bases, with 18 bases lying between them. Germline V gives CDR1 SQVTM, CDR2 ANQGSEA. The CDR3 sequence is 14 residues long. The CDR3 protein is CSASRGTRSGELFF. CDR3 DNA sequence: TGCAGCGCCTCGAGGGGGACAAGGTCCGGGGAGCTGTTTTTT.

The chain employs TRBV15 and TRBJ2-4, with a possible D match to TRBD2 (6 bases). The CDR3 is 16 residues long. The germline V gene encodes CDR1 LNHNV and CDR2 YYDKDF (reference sequence). Trimming pared 0 bases from V and 3 bases from J, leaving 12 bases between. This CDR3 is CATSREWDGGKNIQYF. DNA of the CDR3: TGTGCCACCAGCAGAGAATGGGACGGGGGCAAAAACATTCAGTACTTC. Complete variable domain (other parts from reference TRBV15 and TRBJ2-4): DAMVIQNPRYQVTQFGKPVTLSCSQTLNHNVMYWYQQKSSQAPKLLFHYYDKDFNNEADTPDNFQSRRPNTSFCFLDIRSPGLGDTAMYLCATSREWDGGKNIQYFGAGTRLSVL.

This clone was recorded a few times. Compared with germline, one end of the junction differs, possibly owing to a read error. The rearrangement links TRBV29-1 to TRBJ2-7, with TRBD2 matching over 8 bases. CDR1 and CDR2 from the germline V gene are SQVTM and ANQGSEA. The length of the CDR3 is 13 residues. The CDR3 DNA follows: TGCAGCGCAGGCCTAGCGGGCTCCGACGAGCAGTACTTC. Translated, it gives CSAGLAGSDEQYF.

The rearrangement joins TRBV28 to TRBJ2-5; TRBD1 matches 8 bases. J lost 5 bases, V lost 8 bases, and 13 bases had no gene match. CDR3 length: 15 residues. Per germline, CDR1 MDHEN and CDR2 SYDVKM. In DNA form, the CDR3 reads TGTGCCAGCTGTCCCGGAGCAGGGGGCGCCGAGACCCAGTACTTC. This encodes CASCPGAGGAETQYF.

This clone has just a few counts. This chain links TRBV18 with TRBJ2-7; D might be TRBD1 or TRBD2, each matching 7 bases. Trimming pared 3 bases from V and 4 bases from J, leaving 19 bases between. This CDR3 region has 16 residues. CDR1 is KGHSH, CDR2 LQKENI, per germline. The CDR3 region has the DNA TGTGCCAGCTCACCTCGGAGGGAGGGGGCGTCTTACGAGCAGTACTTC. Encoded protein: CASSPRREGASYEQYF.

J is TRBJ2-5 and V is TRBV5-4; 15 bases are shared with TRBD2. This CDR3 has 16 residues. With 0 bases clipped from V and 5 bases from J, the junction kept 2 bases outside the gene matches. The germline V gene encodes CDR1 SGHNT and CDR2 YYREEE (reference sequence). This CDR3 reads CASSLGTSGRAETQYF. For the CDR3, the DNA is TGTGCCAGCAGCTTGGGGACTAGCGGGAGGGCGGAGACCCAGTACTTC.

The gene calls are TRBV4-1 and TRBJ2-2; D call uncertain. V lost 1 base and J 4 bases, leaving 10 bases between the germline ends. Germline lookup yields CDR1 MGHRA and CDR2 YSYEKL. CDR3 size: 15 residues. CDR3 sequence: CASSQAQLVTGELFF. CDR3 in DNA: TGCGCCAGCAGCCAAGCCCAATTAGTCACCGGGGAGCTGTTTTTT.

The chain carries TRBV5-1 and TRBJ1-1; weak D call: TRBD1 (5 bases). The V gene's germline CDR1 is SGHRS and CDR2 YFSETQ. CDR3 size: 14 residues. V lost 4 bases and J 3 bases, leaving 13 bases between the germline ends. The DNA for the CDR3 is TGCGCCAGCAGCACCAGGGTGTTGGACACTGAAGCTTTCTTT. Its protein is CASSTRVLDTEAFF.

The chain employs TRBV28 and TRBJ1-2; D gene uncertain. The V and J ends lost 3 bases and 3 bases respectively, with 14 bases between them. This CDR3 spans 15 amino acids. CDR1 MDHEN and CDR2 SYDVKM come from the germline V gene. The CDR3 here is CASSLDQPTDYGYTF. The CDR3 DNA follows: TGTGCCAGCAGTTTGGACCAACCAACCGACTATGGCTACACCTTC.

V and J are TRBV19 and TRBJ1-2; no firm D call. Deletions cut 4 bases from V and 12 bases from J, with 15 bases between. The CDR3 is made up of 12 amino acids. Germline V gene lookup returns CDR1 LNHDA and CDR2 SQIVND (reference sequence). This CDR3 reads CASSTAADLNTF. The CDR3 DNA reads as TGTGCCAGTAGTACGGCGGCGGACCTTAACACCTTC.

The V gene is TRBV5-1, the J gene TRBJ1-2; the D gene is possibly TRBD1 (6 bases). V lost 4 bases to trimming and J lost 3 bases, with 16 bases between them. The CDR3 is 15 residues long. Germline assignment: CDR1 SGHRS and CDR2 YFSETQ. The DNA of the CDR3 is TGCGCCAGCAGCGCGGGCAGGGGCATTGACTATGGCTACACCTTC. Amino acid sequence: CASSAGRGIDYGYTF.

A few counts support this clone. The J gene is TRBJ2-5, the V gene TRBV28, with D possibly TRBD1 on 5 matching bases. CDR1 is MDHEN, CDR2 SYDVKM, per germline. V was clipped by 5 bases and J by 6 bases, with 16 bases between them. There are 14 residues in the CDR3. Here the CDR3 DNA reads TGTGCCAGCAGTCCCCCCCAGGGCAGGCAGACCCAGTACTTC. Residues: CASSPPQGRQTQYF.

This clone was counted a few times. The chain's CDR3 is CASSPSALALNEQFF. CDR3 coding DNA: TGTGCCAGCTCACCATCGGCGCTTGCCTTGAATGAGCAGTTCTTC. The chain has TRBV18 and TRBJ2-1; D gene uncertain. Between the trimmed V and J ends, which lost 2 bases and 7 bases, there was a span of 15 bases. This CDR3 has 15 residues. Germline V gene lookup returns CDR1 KGHSH and CDR2 LQKENI.

This clone has just a few counts. The genes are TRBV10-3 and TRBJ2-2; 7 positions agree with TRBD1. CDR1 and CDR2 from the germline V gene are ENHRY and SYGVKD. This CDR3 has 15 residues. V shed 2 bases and J 6 bases; nucleotides not matched to a gene: 6. CDR3 amino acids: CAISELRQGSGELFF. DNA of the CDR3: TGTGCCATCAGTGAGCTAAGACAGGGTTCCGGGGAGCTGTTTTTT.